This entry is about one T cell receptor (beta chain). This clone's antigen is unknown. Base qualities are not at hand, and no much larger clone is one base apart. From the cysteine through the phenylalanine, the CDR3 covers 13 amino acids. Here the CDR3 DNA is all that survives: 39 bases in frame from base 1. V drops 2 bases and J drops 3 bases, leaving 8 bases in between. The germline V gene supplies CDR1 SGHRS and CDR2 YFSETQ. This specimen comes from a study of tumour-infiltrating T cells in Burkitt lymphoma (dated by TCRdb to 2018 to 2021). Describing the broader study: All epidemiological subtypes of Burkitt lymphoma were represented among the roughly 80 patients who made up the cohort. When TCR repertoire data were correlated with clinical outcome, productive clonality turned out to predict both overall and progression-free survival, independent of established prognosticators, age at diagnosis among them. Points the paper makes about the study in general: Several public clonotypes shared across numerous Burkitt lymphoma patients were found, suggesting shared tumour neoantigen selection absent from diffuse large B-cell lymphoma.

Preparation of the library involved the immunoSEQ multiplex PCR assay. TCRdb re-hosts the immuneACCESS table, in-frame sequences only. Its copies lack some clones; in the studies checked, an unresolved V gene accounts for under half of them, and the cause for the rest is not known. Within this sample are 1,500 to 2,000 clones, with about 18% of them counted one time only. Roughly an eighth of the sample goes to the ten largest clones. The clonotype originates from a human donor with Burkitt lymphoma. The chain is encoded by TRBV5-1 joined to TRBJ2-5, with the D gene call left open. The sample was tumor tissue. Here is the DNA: TGCGCCAGCAGCTTCACAACTAAAGAGACCCAGTACTTC. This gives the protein CASSFTTKETQYF.